The 29 T cell receptor beta chains reported below all come from one sample, sequenced in a study of T-cell memory formation after mild COVID-19. TCRdb fed the 5' RACE reads into MiXCR, producing one record per CDR3 protein. Of some 97,000 distinct CDR3 sequences in the sample, roughly 11% were seen once. Sequencing was carried out using PBMCs or a T cell subset sorted from them (not recorded which). These TCRs come from a man between 18 and 35 years old who had mild COVID-19 (a few samples of this study predate the infection). Cell type and time point are not known.

CDR3 DNA sequence: TGTGCCAGCAGTTCGGAGCAGGGGGCGCACACTGAAGCTTTCTTT. It encodes CASSSEQGAHTEAFF. The V gene is TRBV28, the J gene TRBJ1-1, with 8 bases fitting TRBD1. The germline gives CDR1 MDHEN, CDR2 SYDVKM. V shed 4 bases, J shed 3 bases, and the junction held 7 bases outside the gene matches. The CDR3 consists of 15 residues.

The V and J genes are TRBV9 and TRBJ1-2; TRBD1 might be the D (6 bases). Germline V CDR1 and CDR2: SGDLS, YYNGEE. The CDR3 has 14 amino acids. V lost 0 bases to trimming and J lost 5 bases, with 11 bases between them. The CDR3 is CASSVVGGSYGYTF. The CDR3 DNA is TGTGCCAGCAGCGTAGTCGGGGGCTCATATGGCTACACCTTC. Using reference TRBV9 and TRBJ1-2 for the parts outside the CDR3, the full variable domain is DSGVTQTPKHLITATGQRVTLRCSPRSGDLSVYWYQQSLDQGLQFLIQYYNGEERAKGNILERFSAQQFPDLHSELNLSSLELGDSALYFCASSVVGGSYGYTFGSGTRLTVV.

The V call is TRBV6-2 or TRBV6-3, the J call TRBJ2-7; D gene unclear. This CDR3 contains 13 residues. Germline CDR1 reads MNHEY; CDR2 reads SVGEGT. Trimming took 4 bases from V and 3 from J, leaving 10 bases between them. CDR3 in amino acids: CASSSRIYYEQYV. In DNA, the CDR3 is TGTGCCAGCAGTTCGCGCATCTACTACGAGCAGTACGTC.

The chain combines TRBV4-3 with TRBJ2-1, with D unclear. This CDR3 has 14 residues. V was clipped by 1 base and J by 8 bases, with 12 bases between them. Germline CDR1 is LGHNA and CDR2 is YSLEER. This chain's CDR3 is CASSQGIRLDEQFF. In nucleotides, the CDR3 is TGCGCCAGCAGCCAAGGAATCCGGCTGGATGAGCAGTTCTTC.

The CDR3 sequence: CASSLGLAGTGELFF. The CDR3 coding sequence is TGTGCCAGCAGTTTAGGGTTAGCGGGGACCGGGGAGCTGTTTTTT. The rearrangement joins TRBV28 to TRBJ2-2; 8 nucleotides align to TRBD2. The V gene's germline CDR1 is MDHEN and CDR2 SYDVKM. V was clipped by 2 bases and J by 5 bases; unmatched bases: 4. The CDR3 runs 15 residues.

This clonotype was found a few times. The V call is TRBV6-2 or TRBV6-3, the J call TRBJ1-6, with a tentative D call TRBD1 (5 bases). The CDR3 runs to 12 residues. Germline lookup yields CDR1 MNHEY and CDR2 SVGEGT. Trimming cost V 1 base and J 12 bases, with 7 bases left between them. In DNA, the CDR3 is TGTGCCAGCAGTTACTGGGACGGACCCCTCCACTTT. This sequence encodes CASSYWDGPLHF.

This clonotype was found a few times. The J gene is TRBJ1-2, the V gene TRBV9, with TRBD1 identical over 7 bases. The junction had 5 bases not matched to a gene; V was cut back by 3 bases and J by 3 bases. CDR1 SGDLS and CDR2 YYNGEE come from the germline V gene. The CDR3 runs to 14 residues. CDR3 in amino acids: CASSGYDRDYGYTF. The DNA of the CDR3 is TGTGCCAGCAGCGGATACGACAGGGACTATGGCTACACCTTC.

The chain employs TRBV29-1 and TRBJ1-6; TRBD1 matches 8 bases. The germline gives CDR1 SQVTM, CDR2 ANQGSEA. Unmatched junction bases numbered 13, after V lost 7 bases and J lost 8 bases. The CDR3 contains 15 residues. CDR3 nucleotide sequence: TGCAGCGCTCGCGGACCAGGGGGCCGGGATTCACCCCTCCACTTT. Translation: CSARGPGGRDSPLHF.

The chain couples TRBV7-6 to TRBJ2-1; D not certain. Germline CDR1 and CDR2: SGHVS and FNYEAQ. There are 15 residues in the CDR3. Trimming took off 1 base at V and 2 bases at J, with 9 bases between the two ends. CDR3 region: CASSLDPGTYNEQFF. The CDR3, as DNA: TGTGCCAGCAGCTTAGATCCGGGCACCTACAATGAGCAGTTCTTC.

This clonotype was seen only a few times. The J gene is TRBJ2-3, the V gene TRBV9; 10 nucleotides align to TRBD2. CDR3 length equals 19 residues. With V trimmed by 0 bases and J by 1 base, 11 bases remained unmatched. Germline CDR1 SGDLS, CDR2 YYNGEE. In DNA form, the CDR3 reads TGTGCCAGCAGCGTAGATCCAGCGGGGGGGCCCGATCGCACAGATACGCAGTATTTT. This gives the protein CASSVDPAGGPDRTDTQYF.

This clonotype turned up a few times. CDR3 in DNA: TGCAGTGCTAGAGATCCCCCAGAGGCCAAAAACATTCAGTACTTC. Translating it yields CSARDPPEAKNIQYF. V usage is TRBV20-1 and J usage is TRBJ2-4; D is unresolved. Per germline, CDR1 DFQATT and CDR2 SNEGSKA (reference sequence). With 0 bases removed from V and 1 base from J, the gap between germline ends came to 10 bases. This CDR3 comprises 15 residues.

V is TRBV27 and J is TRBJ1-4; D possibly corresponds to TRBD1 (5 bases). This CDR3 has 14 amino acids. V lost 4 bases, J lost 7 bases, and 13 bases lay in between. Germline V lookup: CDR1 MNHEY, CDR2 SMNVEV (reference sequence). Here the CDR3 reads CASSWGGLGEKLFF. The CDR3 DNA sequence: TGTGCCAGCAGTTGGGGGGGTCTCGGTGAAAAACTGTTTTTT.

The chain couples TRBV29-1 to TRBJ2-1, with D perhaps being TRBD1 or TRBD2 (5 bases each). The CDR3 extends over 10 amino acids. The V end was cut by 7 bases, the J end by 9 bases, with 10 bases between. Germline assignment: CDR1 SQVTM and CDR2 ANQGSEA. CDR3 nucleotides: TGCAGCGCCGAGGGGCCTGAGCAGTTCTTC. Translated, it gives CSAEGPEQFF.

CDR3 sequence reads: CASSPTPAPYTDTQYF. The CDR3 nucleotides read TGTGCCAGCAGCCCCACCCCGGCACCTTACACAGATACGCAGTATTTT. This sequence joins TRBV7-2 and TRBJ2-3; no reliable D call. CDR3 length equals 16 residues. With 5 bases removed from V and 2 bases from J, the gap between germline ends came to 17 bases. The germline CDR1 and CDR2 sequences are SGHTA and FQGNSA.

This clonotype appeared a few times. The chain uses TRBV7-9 and TRBJ1-1; D gene unclear. The ends were cut back, 1 base at V and 7 bases at J, with 7 bases in the middle. CDR1 and CDR2 from the germline V gene are SEHNR and FQNEAQ (reference sequence). CDR3 length equals 12 residues. The CDR3 DNA reads TGTGCCAGCAGCTTAGGGCAGAATGAAGCTTTCTTT. Amino acid sequence: CASSLGQNEAFF.

A few counts support this clonotype. The J gene is TRBJ2-3, the V gene TRBV5-1, with TRBD1 matching 9 bases. J gave up 4 bases and V 3 bases, and 9 bases lay outside the gene matches. The CDR3 consists of 16 residues. The germline gives CDR1 SGHRS, CDR2 YFSETQ. The CDR3, as DNA: TGCGCCAGCAGCTGGGGTAGGGGACAGGGTTCAGATACGCAGTATTTT. Translating it yields CASSWGRGQGSDTQYF. Together with reference TRBV5-1 and TRBJ2-3, the CDR3 gives the full variable domain: KAGVTQTPRYLIKTRGQQVTLSCSPISGHRSVSWYQQTPGQGLQFLFEYFSETQRNKGNFPGRFSGRQFSNSRSEMNVSTLELGDSALYLCASSWGRGQGSDTQYFGPGTRLTVL.

This clonotype was seen a handful of times. The chain recombines TRBV11-2 with TRBJ2-6; no firm D call. The CDR3 spans 14 residues. The V gene lost 1 base and the J gene lost 2 bases, with 3 bases spanning the gap. CDR1 and CDR2 from the germline V gene are SGHAT and FQNNGV. CDR3 in DNA: TGTGCCAGCAGCTTAGTGGCTGGGGCCAACGTCCTGACTTTC. This sequence encodes CASSLVAGANVLTF.

The V and J genes are TRBV12-3 or TRBV12-4 and TRBJ2-2, with D possibly being TRBD2 (5 bases). The CDR3 contains 15 residues. V was pared by 4 bases and J by 3 bases, with 12 bases between. Written as DNA, the CDR3 is TGTGCCAGCAGTTCTAGTACTAGGTACACCGGGGAGCTGTTTTTT. Residues: CASSSSTRYTGELFF.

The sample holds many counts of this clonotype. One end of the junction does not line up with germline, which may come from a read error. The chain employs TRBV7-9 and TRBJ2-3; 10 nucleotides align to TRBD2. Germline V lookup: CDR1 SEHNR, CDR2 FQNEAQ (reference sequence). This CDR3 spans 15 amino acids. CDR3 sequence reads: CASSLGLAGTDTQYF. The CDR3 DNA follows: TGCGCCAGCAGCTTAGGACTAGCGGGCACAGATACGCAGTATTTT.

The chain combines TRBV7-2 with TRBJ1-5; possibly TRBD1 for D (5 bases). The V and J ends lost 2 bases and 3 bases respectively, with 11 bases between them. CDR1 is SGHTA, CDR2 FQGNSA, per germline. The length of the CDR3 is 15 residues. CDR3 in amino acids: CASSLSLGPNQPQHF. The CDR3 region has the DNA TGTGCCAGCAGCTTAAGCCTGGGGCCCAATCAGCCCCAGCATTTT.

Written as DNA, the CDR3 is TGTGCCAGCAGCGTAGGGGCGGGGAACTACGAGCAGTACTTC. Its protein product is CASSVGAGNYEQYF. The chain links TRBV9 to TRBJ2-7, with D tentatively TRBD2 (6 bases). The CDR3 is 14 amino acids. V was cut by 0 bases and J by 3 bases, with 10 bases left in between. Germline CDR1 SGDLS, CDR2 YYNGEE.

The chain has TRBV19 and TRBJ2-2; D is perhaps TRBD2 (5 bases). V shed 4 bases and J shed 3 bases, with 12 bases lying between them. The CDR3 sequence is 15 residues long. Germline CDR1 and CDR2: LNHDA and SQIVND (reference sequence). CDR3 region: CASSRGRWDTGELFF. CDR3 nucleotides: TGTGCCAGTAGTAGAGGGCGTTGGGACACCGGGGAGCTGTTTTTT.

The chain couples TRBV19 to TRBJ1-1; unclear D gene. CDR1 is LNHDA and CDR2 is SQIVND in the germline V gene (reference sequence). The CDR3 runs 13 residues. The V and J ends lost 3 bases and 8 bases respectively, with 13 bases between them. The CDR3 is CASSISMLGEAFF. CDR3 sequence (DNA): TGTGCCAGTAGTATCTCAATGTTGGGGGAAGCTTTCTTT.

The table lists this clonotype with a few counts. This chain joins TRBV7-9 and TRBJ2-3, with 7 bases aligning to TRBD1. The CDR3 is made up of 16 amino acids. V dropped 7 bases and J dropped 5; count of bases not matched to a gene: 15. Germline values: CDR1 SEHNR, CDR2 FQNEAQ (reference sequence). The CDR3 coding sequence is TGTGCCAGCACCCTCCCCGGGCAGGGGGATATAGATACGCAGTATTTT. Amino acid sequence: CASTLPGQGDIDTQYF.

The sample holds a few counts of this clonotype. The chain has TRBV4-1 and TRBJ2-1; D remains ambiguous. Deletions cut 4 bases from V and 5 bases from J, with 15 bases between. CDR3 length: 15 amino acids. Germline V CDR1 and CDR2: MGHRA, YSYEKL. The CDR3 sequence: CASSPQPWADNEQFF. In DNA form, the CDR3 reads TGCGCCAGCAGCCCCCAACCCTGGGCTGACAATGAGCAGTTCTTC.

This clonotype was counted between two and nine times. The chain carries TRBV5-1 and TRBJ1-2, with 9 bases lining up with TRBD1. The CDR3 loop spans 16 amino acids. With 0 bases clipped from V and 3 bases from J, the junction kept 6 bases outside the gene matches. Germline lookup yields CDR1 SGHRS and CDR2 YFSETQ. The CDR3 loop reads CASSLGFRTGDYGYTF. CDR3 DNA sequence: TGCGCCAGCAGCTTGGGATTCCGGACAGGGGACTATGGCTACACCTTC.

V gene TRBV12-3 or TRBV12-4 combines with J gene TRBJ2-3; TRBD2 matches 8 bases. The CDR3 totals 14 residues. Germline trimming cut 3 bases from V and 3 bases from J; bases unmatched to any gene: 2. Here the CDR3 DNA reads TGTGCCAGCAGTTTCAGCGGGGGAACAGATACGCAGTATTTT. Its translation: CASSFSGGTDTQYF.

V usage is TRBV7-9 and J usage is TRBJ2-1; D unresolved. The CDR3 loop spans 16 amino acids. V lost 5 bases and J 3 bases, leaving 17 bases between the germline ends. Germline values: CDR1 SEHNR, CDR2 FQNEAQ (reference sequence). The CDR3 is CASSPKTGKDYNEQFF. The CDR3 bases are TGTGCCAGCAGCCCCAAGACTGGGAAGGACTACAATGAGCAGTTCTTC.

This clonotype was detected many times. This sequence joins TRBV7-2 and TRBJ2-5, with a tentative D call TRBD2 (5 bases). The CDR3 length is 15 residues. Trimming cost V 5 bases and J 5 bases, with 18 bases left between them. Germline CDR1 SGHTA, CDR2 FQGNSA. The CDR3 nucleotides are TGTGCCAGCAGCACCTTGAGTGGAGGCGTGGAGACCCAGTACTTC. Translated: CASSTLSGGVETQYF.